The rows below give T cell receptor beta chains drawn from one sample of a study of T cells expressing NK-cell markers. TCRdb reworked the 5' RACE reads into one entry per CDR3 protein, no DNA. This table lists about 460,000 distinct CDR3 sequences. Material for sequencing was blood T cells: a sorted CD56 or NKG2C T cell subset, CD4+ or CD8+ T cells, or bulk PBMC T cells (not recorded which). The receptors come from a woman aged 45 to 65 in good health. Each CDR3 is given with its conserved first and last residue.

v_call	j_call	cdr3_aa
TRBV9	TRBJ2-1	CASSVALAGNEQFF
TRBV12-3/TRBV12-4	TRBJ1-5	CASSPAGVEQPQHF
TRBV24-1	TRBJ2-5	CATTDTLQETQYF
TRBV3-1	TRBJ2-2	CASSQDPLGTGELFF
TRBV9	TRBJ2-1	CASSVGGAPLNNEQFF
TRBV4-1	TRBJ2-5	CASSQENGLRGETQYF
TRBV10-1	TRBJ1-3	CASSSGGTTIYF
TRBV5-6	TRBJ2-1	CASSLSGVQYNEQFF
TRBV6-6	TRBJ1-2	CASSYSDSPHGYTF
TRBV28	TRBJ2-7	CASTDTRYEQYF
TRBV24-1	TRBJ2-2	CATSDPGQVTGELFF
TRBV5-6	TRBJ1-4	CASSFVGRDEKLFF
TRBV4-1	TRBJ1-1	CASSLPTLARENTEAFF
TRBV6-5	TRBJ2-3	CASSRGLAAYTQYF
TRBV12-3/TRBV12-4	TRBJ1-2	CASRPRFWGYTF
TRBV12-3/TRBV12-4	TRBJ1-3	CASSANRRNTIYF
TRBV2	TRBJ1-1	CASSSPPGNTEAFF
TRBV4-1	TRBJ2-2	CASSQVGDRVWTGELFF
TRBV12-3/TRBV12-4	TRBJ2-1	CASHGTSGGEQFF
TRBV5-1	TRBJ2-2	CASSLGPPGLRTGELFF
TRBV3-1	TRBJ1-1	CAGLGVCATEAFF
TRBV20-1	TRBJ2-1	CSAITTGTSGQFF
TRBV18	TRBJ2-5	CASSPIKGGQETQYF
TRBV20-1	TRBJ2-5	CSARGRGLLLETQYF
TRBV20-1	TRBJ2-4	CSASIGQGVDIQYF
TRBV20-1	TRBJ2-1	CSARGDRAINEQFF
TRBV11-2	TRBJ2-1	CASSSDTLSGTSGSKYNEQFF
TRBV20-1	TRBJ2-1	CSARDHRLAGNNEQFF
TRBV19	TRBJ1-1	CASSIFGRANTEAFF
TRBV4-1	TRBJ2-1	CASSQIAGLPNEQFF
TRBV29-1	TRBJ1-1	CSVGPGGRAEAFF
TRBV7-9	TRBJ2-2	CASSPQLATGTGELFF
TRBV12-3/TRBV12-4	TRBJ1-1	CASTPGPDTEAFF
TRBV4-1	TRBJ1-2	CASSQGGANYGYTF
TRBV12-3/TRBV12-4	TRBJ1-1	CASSSLQGETEAFF
TRBV5-1	TRBJ2-7	CASSLAGTRTYEQYF
TRBV6-1	TRBJ2-1	CASSETWSYNEQFF
TRBV30	TRBJ2-4	CAWSGQSFWGKNIQYF
TRBV12-3/TRBV12-4	TRBJ2-1	CASSPVTVNEQFF
TRBV10-2	TRBJ2-3	CASSGQGVSDTQYF
TRBV5-1	TRBJ2-7	CASSLDGEGWYEQYF